The 15 T cell receptor beta chains given below trace back to one sample, sequenced in a study of T cell repertoires in cytomegalovirus infection. The antigens these receptors bind are not known. TCRdb itself ran the reads through MiXCR, one entry per CDR3 protein. The table lists around 770,000 distinct CDR3 sequences, 25% to 30% of them singletons, with about an eighth in the top ten. The sample here was cultured CD8+ T cells from PBMCs, taken from culture after CMV antigen stimulation. Receptors were obtained from a human donor in good health (CMV status not recorded). Some clones in this sample may be carry-over from other donors' samples.

There are a few counts of this clonotype. The rearrangement uses TRBV13 and TRBJ1-5; D is unclear. Trimming pared 2 bases from V and 3 bases from J, leaving 11 bases between. This CDR3 contains 15 residues. The germline CDR1 and CDR2 sequences are PRHDT and FYEKMQ (reference sequence). The CDR3 loop reads CASSLSRGTNQPQHF. The CDR3, as DNA: TGTGCCAGCAGCTTATCTCGGGGAACCAATCAGCCCCAGCATTTT.

V gene TRBV6-2 or TRBV6-3 combines with J gene TRBJ2-1, with 8 bases identical to TRBD2. This CDR3 region has 16 residues. Trimming removed 5 bases from V and 3 bases from J; junction bases left unmatched: 9. In germline, CDR1 is MNHEY, CDR2 SVGEGT. The CDR3, as DNA: TGTGCCAGCAGTCTCAGGCGGGGGGCAGGCTACAATGAGCAGTTCTTC. It codes for CASSLRRGAGYNEQFF.

Of note for this clonotype: A much larger clone is a single base away; this may be a read error. V and J are TRBV7-8 and TRBJ2-2, with D tentatively TRBD1 (6 bases). V shed 4 bases and J shed 2 bases, with 17 bases lying between them. The CDR3 is 17 residues long. Germline V gives CDR1 SGHVS, CDR2 FQNEAQ. The CDR3 reads CASSSTLGTTNTGELFF. The CDR3 coding sequence is TGTGCCAGCAGCTCAACCCTCGGGACAACCAACACCGGGGAGCTGTTTTTT.

The rearrangement uses TRBV20-1 and TRBJ1-2; D is perhaps TRBD1 (5 bases). Trimming stripped 0 bases from V and 4 bases from J, with 15 bases between. CDR1 DFQATT and CDR2 SNEGSKA come from the germline V gene (reference sequence). CDR3 length: 15 amino acids. The chain's CDR3 is CSARDTRGPTYGYTF. As DNA, the CDR3 is TGCAGTGCTAGAGATACCCGGGGACCAACCTATGGCTACACCTTC.

This clonotype was observed a few times. The chain uses TRBV27 and TRBJ2-3; 8 bases align to TRBD1. CDR1 MNHEY and CDR2 SMNVEV come from the germline V gene (reference sequence). CDR3 length: 13 amino acids. The junction had 1 base not matched to a gene; V was cut back by 7 bases and J by 1 base. The CDR3 is CASMGQGTDTQYF. The DNA for the CDR3 is TGTGCCAGCATGGGACAGGGCACAGATACGCAGTATTTT.

This clonotype has just a few counts. The chain carries TRBV6-8 and TRBJ1-6, with D possibly being TRBD1 (6 bases). This CDR3 spans 21 amino acids. Trimming took off 2 bases at V and 0 bases at J, with 23 bases between the two ends. Germline loops: CDR1 MNHGY, CDR2 SAAAGT. The CDR3 protein is CASSYLPDRPRNASYNSPLHF. The CDR3, as DNA: TGTGCCAGCAGTTACCTTCCCGACAGGCCTCGCAATGCCTCCTATAATTCACCCCTCCACTTT.

CDR3 amino acids: CASSGPTPGPKSPLHF. In DNA, the CDR3 is TGTGCCAGCAGTGGTCCCACCCCGGGACCCAAATCACCCCTCCACTTT. This chain connects TRBV2 to TRBJ1-6; D might be TRBD1 (5 bases). The V gene lost 4 bases and the J gene lost 10 bases, with 20 bases spanning the gap. The CDR3 has 16 residues. Germline CDR1 is SNHLY and CDR2 is FYNNEI.

The genes are TRBV7-9 and TRBJ2-1, with D unresolved. Trimming took 1 base from V and 5 from J, leaving 9 bases between them. The CDR3 is made up of 14 amino acids. CDR1 is SEHNR, CDR2 FQNEAQ, per germline (reference sequence). CDR3 nucleotides: TGTGCCAGCAGCTTAGTAGGTTCGGACAATGAGCAGTTCTTC. It specifies CASSLVGSDNEQFF.

This clonotype was picked up many times. The V gene is TRBV7-9, the J gene TRBJ1-1, with 9 bases aligning to TRBD1. The V and J ends lost 3 bases and 3 bases, in that order; junction bases with no gene match: 11. The CDR3 spans 17 residues. Germline CDR1 and CDR2: SEHNR and FQNEAQ (reference sequence). The CDR3 here is CASSFPGTGLPDTEAFF. The CDR3 DNA reads TGTGCCAGCAGCTTCCCCGGGACAGGGTTACCAGACACTGAAGCTTTCTTT. Combining the CDR3 with reference TRBV7-9 and TRBJ1-1 gives the whole variable domain DTGVSQNPRHKITKRGQNVTFRCDPISEHNRLYWYRQTLGQGPEFLTYFQNEAQLEKSRLLSDRFSAERPKGSFSTLEIQRTEQGDSAMYLCASSFPGTGLPDTEAFFGQGTRLTVV.

For the CDR3, the DNA is TGTGCCATCAAGCTCAAGGACAGTACCTACGAGCAGTACTTC. The encoded protein is CAIKLKDSTYEQYF. This chain connects TRBV10-3 to TRBJ2-7; weak D call: TRBD1 (6 bases). The CDR3 totals 14 residues. V lost 7 bases and J 2 bases, leaving 15 bases between the germline ends. Germline V gene sequence: CDR1 ENHRY, CDR2 SYGVKD.

The chain has TRBV4-1 and TRBJ1-5, with 10 bases identical to TRBD1. The CDR3 is 17 amino acids. Germline V gene lookup returns CDR1 MGHRA and CDR2 YSYEKL. The junction had 5 bases not matched to a gene; V was cut back by 1 base and J by 2 bases. DNA of the CDR3: TGCGCCAGCAGCCAAGGCGGGACAGGGGTTGGCAATCAGCCCCAGCATTTT. This encodes CASSQGGTGVGNQPQHF.

The chain employs TRBV2 and TRBJ1-1; D unresolved. Germline-derived CDR1 and CDR2 are SNHLY and FYNNEI. Trimming took 6 bases from V and 4 from J, leaving 12 bases between them. The CDR3 is made up of 13 amino acids. CDR3 DNA: TGTGCCAGCAGGTTGCCAGGAACCACTGAAGCTTTCTTT. It specifies CASRLPGTTEAFF. Full variable domain (outside the CDR3, taken from reference TRBV2 and TRBJ1-1): EPEVTQTPSHQVTQMGQEVILRCVPISNHLYFYWYRQILGQKVEFLVSFYNNEISEKSEIFDDQFSVERPDGSNFTLKIRSTKLEDSAMYFCASRLPGTTEAFFGQGTRLTVV.

The V gene is TRBV7-4, the J gene TRBJ2-7; 8 bases align to TRBD1. J gave up 3 bases and V 5 bases, and 6 bases lay outside the gene matches. CDR3 length: 14 residues. Germline CDR1 SGHVT, CDR2 SQSDAQ. The DNA of the CDR3 is TGTGCCAGCAGCCGATCCGGGACAGGCTACGAGCAGTACTTC. Translated, it gives CASSRSGTGYEQYF.

This clonotype was counted a few times. The chain employs TRBV27 and TRBJ1-3; D is perhaps TRBD1 (6 bases). CDR1 is MNHEY, CDR2 SMNVEV, per germline (reference sequence). The germline V and J ends were trimmed by 5 bases and 0 bases, with 14 bases remaining between them. The CDR3 runs to 16 residues. CDR3 residues: CASSRNPGASGNTIYF. In DNA, the CDR3 is TGTGCCAGCAGTAGAAATCCAGGGGCCTCTGGAAACACCATATATTTT.

This sequence joins TRBV4-3 and TRBJ2-1, with 8 nucleotides matching TRBD2. J lost 0 bases, V lost 0 bases, and 10 bases had no gene match. The germline V gene has CDR1 LGHNA and CDR2 YSLEER. This CDR3 has 19 residues. The CDR3 bases are TGCGCCAGCAGCCAAGATCGGAACTTAGCGGGAAGCTCCTACAATGAGCAGTTCTTC. It encodes CASSQDRNLAGSSYNEQFF.